Presented here are 26 T cell receptor beta chains from one specimen sequenced in a study of blood T cell repertoires in COVID-19. Sequencing was performed with immunoSEQ multiplex PCR; in TCRdb, only in-frame clones are kept and a portion is missing. The sample holds approximately 69,000 clones, 75% to 80% seen once. The sample was peripheral blood. The source of these receptors is a human donor in a cohort sampled during active COVID-19.

This clone was seen once. The V and J genes are TRBV2 and TRBJ1-5; D not resolved. There are 13 residues in the CDR3. Germline V gene sequence: CDR1 SNHLY, CDR2 FYNNEI. V gave up 6 bases and J gave up 0 bases, with 6 bases separating them. The CDR3 loop reads CASRRDSNQPQHF. In nucleotides, the CDR3 is TGTGCCAGCAGGAGGGATAGCAATCAGCCCCAGCATTTT.

The rearrangement uses TRBV15 and TRBJ1-1; tentatively, D is TRBD1 (6 bases). Trimming took 0 bases from V and 3 from J, leaving 8 bases between them. Germline assignment: CDR1 LNHNV and CDR2 YYDKDF (reference sequence). The CDR3 extends over 14 amino acids. Written as DNA, the CDR3 is TGTGCCACCAGCAGAGATACAGGGTACACTGAAGCTTTCTTT. Its translation is CATSRDTGYTEAFF. Variable domain in full (rest from reference TRBV15 and TRBJ1-1): DAMVIQNPRYQVTQFGKPVTLSCSQTLNHNVMYWYQQKSSQAPKLLFHYYDKDFNNEADTPDNFQSRRPNTSFCFLDIRSPGLGDTAMYLCATSRDTGYTEAFFGQGTRLTVV.

The chain joins TRBV4-2 to TRBJ2-5; 9 bases agree with TRBD2. Germline V gene lookup returns CDR1 LGHNA and CDR2 YNFKEQ. The CDR3 is 17 residues long. The V gene end was trimmed by 1 base and the J gene end by 1 base; junction bases not matched to a gene: 7. The CDR3 region is CASSQGDTSGRQETQYF. The CDR3 DNA sequence: TGTGCCAGCAGCCAAGGTGACACTAGCGGGCGCCAAGAGACCCAGTACTTC.

The count of this clone is one. This sequence joins TRBV27 and TRBJ2-2, with a possible D match to TRBD1 (5 bases). The CDR3 runs to 14 residues. Trimming cost V 8 bases and J 1 base, with 11 bases left between them. CDR1 MNHEY and CDR2 SMNVEV come from the germline V gene (reference sequence). The CDR3 sequence: CASSGRENTGELFF. The CDR3 nucleotides are TGTGCCAGCTCGGGCAGGGAGAACACCGGGGAGCTGTTTTTT.

V and J are TRBV27 and TRBJ2-3; perhaps TRBD1 as D (6 bases). Trimming cost V 5 bases and J 0 bases, with 15 bases left between them. CDR3 length equals 16 residues. Germline lookup yields CDR1 MNHEY and CDR2 SMNVEV (reference sequence). CDR3 in DNA: TGTGCCAGCAGTCCCCTTCCAGGGGTGAGCACAGATACGCAGTATTTT. This encodes CASSPLPGVSTDTQYF.

V gene TRBV7-9 combines with J gene TRBJ2-7; 8 bases are shared with TRBD1. V dropped 5 bases and J dropped 3; count of bases not matched to a gene: 9. The CDR3 totals 15 residues. Germline assignment: CDR1 SEHNR and CDR2 FQNEAQ (reference sequence). This CDR3 reads CASSRGQGKSYEQYF. The CDR3 region has the DNA TGTGCCAGCAGCCGTGGACAGGGTAAAAGCTACGAGCAGTACTTC.

The chain uses TRBV19 and TRBJ2-7; TRBD1 might be the D (6 bases). Germline V gene sequence: CDR1 LNHDA, CDR2 SQIVND (reference sequence). V was shortened by 0 bases and J by 6 bases, with 36 bases between the two germline ends. CDR3 length: 22 amino acids. Here the CDR3 DNA reads TGTGCCAGTAGTATAGAGGGGCCCGGTTTGCTGGGGGCGCGCGGCTCAAGAAGCGAGCAGTACTTC. It specifies CASSIEGPGLLGARGSRSEQYF.

The chain combines TRBV19 with TRBJ2-2; TRBD1 agrees at 9 bases. J lost 1 base, V lost 8 bases, and 2 bases had no gene match. The V gene's germline CDR1 is LNHDA and CDR2 SQIVND (reference sequence). This CDR3 is 14 amino acids long. CDR3 protein: CASVGQGNTGELFF. The CDR3 DNA follows: TGTGCCAGTGTGGGACAGGGGAACACCGGGGAGCTGTTTTTT.

The chain employs TRBV6-5 and TRBJ1-2; no definite D call. Germline V lookup: CDR1 MNHEY, CDR2 SVGAGI. The CDR3 is made up of 14 amino acids. Trimming left V 5 bases short and J 4 bases short, with 14 bases between. CDR3 coding DNA: TGTGCCAGCAGTAGAGCCGGTCTCGGCTATGGCTACACCTTC. Its protein is CASSRAGLGYGYTF.

The rearrangement uses TRBV7-6 and TRBJ2-2; D gene uncertain. The CDR3 covers 16 residues. Germline CDR1 and CDR2: SGHVS and FNYEAQ. V was trimmed by 5 bases and J by 3 bases, leaving 16 bases between them. For the CDR3, the DNA is TGTGCCAGCAGCCCGATAGCTCCTACGGACACCGGGGAGCTGTTTTTT. It yields the protein CASSPIAPTDTGELFF.

The chain links TRBV19 to TRBJ2-7, with 8 bases lining up with TRBD2. Trimming cost V 1 base and J 6 bases; bases outside gene matches: 2. Germline loops: CDR1 LNHDA, CDR2 SQIVND (reference sequence). The CDR3 is made up of 13 amino acids. Written as DNA, the CDR3 is TGTGCCAGTAGTATAGTCCTAGCGGGCGAGCAGTACTTC. Translated, it gives CASSIVLAGEQYF.

This clone was seen a handful of times. The chain is built from TRBV28 and TRBJ2-1; D perhaps matches TRBD1 (6 bases). V shed 5 bases and J shed 4 bases, with 18 bases lying between them. This CDR3 is built from 16 residues. The V gene's germline CDR1 is MDHEN and CDR2 SYDVKM. The CDR3 loop is CASSQPRTAKYNEQFF. CDR3 bases: TGTGCCAGCAGTCAACCCCGGACAGCGAAATACAATGAGCAGTTCTTC.

This rearrangement joins TRBV7-2 to TRBJ1-2, with 8 bases aligning to TRBD1. Germline CDR1 and CDR2: SGHTA and FQGNSA. After removal of 1 base from V and 2 bases from J, the junction contained 3 bases not matched to a gene. The CDR3 contains 15 residues. CDR3 protein: CASSLGDRRNYGYTF. The CDR3 region has the DNA TGTGCCAGCAGCTTAGGGGACAGGAGAAACTATGGCTACACCTTC.

The V gene is TRBV19, the J gene TRBJ2-2, with 8 bases identical to TRBD1. Looked up from germline, CDR1 is LNHDA and CDR2 is SQIVND (reference sequence). Unmatched junction bases numbered 7, after V lost 9 bases and J lost 4 bases. The CDR3 totals 14 residues. Written as DNA, the CDR3 is TGTGCCAGAAGGGGCAGGGGGCCCACCGGGGAGCTGTTTTTT. As protein: CARRGRGPTGELFF. The variable domain in full, with the rest retrieved from reference TRBV19 and TRBJ2-2, is DGGITQSPKYLFRKEGQNVTLSCEQNLNHDAMYWYRQDPGQGLRLIYYSQIVNDFQKGDIAEGYSVSREKKESFPLTVTSAQKNPTAFYLCARRGRGPTGELFFGEGSRLTVL.

V usage is TRBV6-5 and J usage is TRBJ1-5, with TRBD1 matching over 8 bases. Trimming removed 10 bases from V and 4 bases from J; junction bases left unmatched: 6. CDR3 length: 13 amino acids. In germline, CDR1 is MNHEY, CDR2 SVGAGI. CDR3 residues: CATGDRRNQPQHF. CDR3 sequence (DNA): TGTGCCACTGGGGACAGGAGGAATCAGCCCCAGCATTTT.

This clone has just a few counts. The chain is built from TRBV4-2 and TRBJ2-3; weak D call: TRBD2 (6 bases). The CDR3 runs 16 residues. The ends were cut back, 8 bases at V and 1 base at J, with 19 bases in the middle. In germline, CDR1 is LGHNA, CDR2 YNFKEQ. CDR3 region: CASSTRREARTDTQYF. CDR3 DNA sequence: TGTGCCAGCTCAACCCGGAGGGAGGCCCGCACAGATACGCAGTATTTT.

This chain links TRBV6-6 with TRBJ1-5; 7 bases fit TRBD1. The germline V gene has CDR1 MNHNY and CDR2 SVGAGI (reference sequence). The CDR3 contains 14 residues. Trimming at V came to 6 bases and at J to 4 bases, leaving 6 bases not matched to a gene. The CDR3 is CASRGGQSNQPQHF. In DNA form, the CDR3 reads TGTGCCAGCAGGGGGGGACAGTCGAATCAGCCCCAGCATTTT.

The V call is TRBV19, the J call TRBJ1-1, with a tentative D call TRBD1 (6 bases). The CDR3 is 14 residues long. V was cut by 3 bases and J by 4 bases, with 12 bases left in between. Germline CDR1 and CDR2: LNHDA and SQIVND (reference sequence). Here the CDR3 DNA reads TGTGCCAGTAGTATGGCGTTCAGGGGCACTGAAGCTTTCTTT. Translated: CASSMAFRGTEAFF.

This rearrangement joins TRBV19 to TRBJ1-2; D is perhaps TRBD1 (5 bases). Trimming left V 5 bases short and J 8 bases short, with 21 bases between. In germline, CDR1 is LNHDA, CDR2 SQIVND (reference sequence). The CDR3 runs to 15 residues. CDR3 region: CASSPTDAFYGGYTF. CDR3 bases: TGTGCCAGTAGTCCGACAGATGCCTTCTATGGCGGCTACACCTTC.

The rearrangement uses TRBV2 and TRBJ2-3, with a tentative D call TRBD1 (6 bases). Germline assignment: CDR1 SNHLY and CDR2 FYNNEI. Deletions cut 4 bases from V and 1 base from J, with 6 bases between. The CDR3 covers 13 residues. The CDR3, as DNA: TGTGCCAGCAGTGGGACAGGCACAGATACGCAGTATTTT. Its protein product is CASSGTGTDTQYF.

The sample holds one count of this clone. The V and J genes are TRBV6-5 and TRBJ2-3; a weak D match, TRBD2 (5 bases). V was cut by 8 bases and J by 4 bases, with 16 bases left in between. CDR1 is MNHEY, CDR2 SVGAGI, per germline. The CDR3 consists of 14 residues. The CDR3 here is CASLLTLRADTQYF. The DNA of the CDR3 is TGTGCCAGCCTCCTCACCCTGCGGGCAGATACGCAGTATTTT.

CDR3 sequence (DNA): TGTGCCAGCAGCTTAAGGCTAGCGGGACTGGAGACCCAGTACTTC. The encoded protein is CASSLRLAGLETQYF. This chain connects TRBV7-6 to TRBJ2-5; 9 bases are a match to TRBD2. Losses at the gene ends were 2 bases for V and 5 bases for J; bases not matched to a gene: 6. CDR1 is SGHVS and CDR2 is FNYEAQ in the germline V gene. The CDR3 runs 15 residues.

The rearrangement uses TRBV18 and TRBJ2-1, with 9 bases that match TRBD2. The trim removed 3 bases at V and 8 bases at J, leaving 11 bases unmatched. The CDR3 has 16 residues. CDR1 and CDR2 (germline): KGHSH, LQKENI. The CDR3 bases are TGTGCCAGCTCACCCAGGACTAGCGAGATGGGGCATGAGCAGTTCTTC. The encoded protein is CASSPRTSEMGHEQFF.

The chain employs TRBV5-1 and TRBJ2-7; 12 bases are a match to TRBD2. The junction had 10 bases not matched to a gene; V was cut back by 5 bases and J by 4 bases. The CDR3 has 16 amino acids. Germline assignment: CDR1 SGHRS and CDR2 YFSETQ. This CDR3 is CASRPTRTSGVYEQYF. In nucleotides, the CDR3 is TGCGCCAGCAGACCCACACGGACTAGCGGGGTTTACGAGCAGTACTTC.

About this clone: At the DNA level, this CDR3 is encoded by other sequences in the same sample as well. This rearrangement joins TRBV5-1 to TRBJ1-2, with 8 bases identical to TRBD1. V lost 0 bases to trimming and J lost 8 bases; unmatched junction nucleotides: 6. Germline-derived CDR1 and CDR2 are SGHRS and YFSETQ. The CDR3 covers 14 residues. For the CDR3, the DNA is TGCGCCAGCAGCTTGGCGGGGACAGGTGGCGGCTACACCTTC. Translation gives CASSLAGTGGGYTF. The variable domain in full, with the rest retrieved from reference TRBV5-1 and TRBJ1-2, is KAGVTQTPRYLIKTRGQQVTLSCSPISGHRSVSWYQQTPGQGLQFLFEYFSETQRNKGNFPGRFSGRQFSNSRSEMNVSTLELGDSALYLCASSLAGTGGGYTFGSGTRLTVV.

The chain is built from TRBV11-3 and TRBJ2-5; 7 bases match TRBD1. Germline assignment: CDR1 SGHNT and CDR2 YENEEA. The CDR3 totals 12 residues. The V gene end was trimmed by 4 bases and the J gene end by 4 bases; junction bases not matched to a gene: 0. CDR3 residues: CASSSGGETQYF. The CDR3 DNA reads TGTGCCAGCAGCTCAGGGGGAGAGACCCAGTACTTC.